This T cell receptor (beta chain) was recorded in a study of early T cells in non-severe SARS-CoV-2 infection. Study-level information: Unsorted whole-blood RNA was sequenced in bulk, leaving chains unpaired. Study conclusions and caveats: Lookups in VDJdb leaned toward anti-spike CD8 responses and missed private and CD4 specificities.

As part of library construction, unique molecular identifiers were attached to individual cDNA molecules. A single record per CDR3 protein comes from TCRdb applying MiXCR to the 5' RACE reads. The sample has some 61,000 distinct CDR3 sequences, 9.3% seen once. This clonotype was counted at least ten times. Its antigen is not identified. The germline V gene encodes CDR1 KGHSH and CDR2 LQKENI. V lost 6 bases to trimming and J lost 7 bases, with 13 bases between them. There are 14 residues in the CDR3. Specimen: whole blood. This TCR was recovered from an adult who was a healthcare worker with PCR-confirmed SARS-CoV-2 infection or an uninfected control (not recorded which). The genes are TRBV18 and TRBJ1-6; D ambiguous. DNA of the CDR3: TGTGCCAGCTCGGTTGGACGGGGAAATTCACCCCTCCACTTT. Protein: CASSVGRGNSPLHF.